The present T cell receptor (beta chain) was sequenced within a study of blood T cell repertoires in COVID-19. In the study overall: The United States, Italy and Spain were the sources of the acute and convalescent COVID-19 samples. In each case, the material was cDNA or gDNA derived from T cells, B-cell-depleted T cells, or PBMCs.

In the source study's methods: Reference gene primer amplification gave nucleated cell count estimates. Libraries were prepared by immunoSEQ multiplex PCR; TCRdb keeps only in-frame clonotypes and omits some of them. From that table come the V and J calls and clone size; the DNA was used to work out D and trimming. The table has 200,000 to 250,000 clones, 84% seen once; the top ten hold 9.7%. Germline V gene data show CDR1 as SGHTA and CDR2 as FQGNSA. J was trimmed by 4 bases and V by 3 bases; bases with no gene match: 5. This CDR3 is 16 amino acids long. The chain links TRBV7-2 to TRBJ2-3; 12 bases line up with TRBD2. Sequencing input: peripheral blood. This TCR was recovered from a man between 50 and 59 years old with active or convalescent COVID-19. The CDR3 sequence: CASSLRLAGVPDTQYF. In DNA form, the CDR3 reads TGTGCCAGCAGCTTGAGACTAGCGGGAGTGCCAGATACGCAGTATTTT.